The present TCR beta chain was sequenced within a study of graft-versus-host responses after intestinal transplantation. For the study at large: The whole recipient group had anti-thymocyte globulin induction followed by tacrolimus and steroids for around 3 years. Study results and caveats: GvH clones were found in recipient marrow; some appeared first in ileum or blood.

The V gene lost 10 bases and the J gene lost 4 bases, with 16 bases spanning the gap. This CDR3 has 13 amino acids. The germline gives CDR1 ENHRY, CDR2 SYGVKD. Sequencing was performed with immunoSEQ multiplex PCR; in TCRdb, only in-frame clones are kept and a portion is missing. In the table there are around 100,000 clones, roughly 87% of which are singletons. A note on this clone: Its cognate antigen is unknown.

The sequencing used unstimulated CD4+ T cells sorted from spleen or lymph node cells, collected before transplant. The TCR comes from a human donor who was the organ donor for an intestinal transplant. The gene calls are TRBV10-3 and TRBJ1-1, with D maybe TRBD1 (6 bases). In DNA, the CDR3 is TGTGCCACCGAGACAGGAAAAGGCACTGAAGCTTTCTTT. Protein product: CATETGKGTEAFF.